This T cell receptor beta chain stems from a study of T cells in Graves' hyperthyroidism and ophthalmopathy. Study observations and caveats: Prediction of ophthalmopathy progression came a median around 6 months pre-onset. Blood shared most expanded thyroid clonotypes above 0.001.

This clonotype appeared a single time. Antigen unknown. The CDR3 length is 13 residues. CDR1 is LNHNV, CDR2 YYDKDF, per germline (reference sequence). Amplification of TCR beta CDR3 regions used RNA as the template. During a first-round RT-PCR of the TCR CDR3, the HTBI primer set was used. TCRdb ran MiXCR on the multiplex PCR reads and lists one entry per CDR3 protein. The sample contains 45,000 to 55,000 distinct CDR3 sequences, about 53% of which appear only once. The material sequenced was peripheral blood or thyroid tissue (not recorded which). The chain links TRBV15 to TRBJ1-3; D ambiguous. The end of the DNA aligns better with TRBJ1-1, so the J call may be wrong. This clonotype was obtained from a man aged 18 to 35 with Graves' hyperthyroidism. CDR3 DNA: TGTGCCACCAGCATGGGTTCGGGGACTGAAGCTTTCTTT. Amino acids: CATSMGSGTEAFF.